The clone carrying this T cell receptor beta chain was counted ten times or more. What it binds is not known. The table came from immunoSEQ multiplex PCR; TCRdb's copy has only in-frame clones and leaves some out. Altogether tens of thousands of clones were found in the sample, and no singletons occur. This sample was included in a study of T cells after posttransplantation cyclophosphamide. General study findings and limits: Later post-transplant blood repertoires were often dominated by donor CD8+ memory clones. Recipient CMV seropositivity and CMV reactivation strongly tracked TRB clonality.

Trimming removed 2 bases from V and 2 bases from J, with 10 bases in between. Germline V lookup: CDR1 SGHTA, CDR2 FQGNSA. This CDR3 comprises 15 residues. Sequenced sample: PBMCs. The sequence came from a woman aged 55-69 years in good health, CMV-negative, and a related stem cell transplant donor. The chain employs TRBV7-2 and TRBJ1-5, with a weak D call TRBD1 (6 bases). In DNA, the CDR3 is TGTGCCAGCAGCTTAACAGGGTCGGGCAATCAGCCCCAGCATTTT. It specifies CASSLTGSGNQPQHF.